This T cell receptor (beta chain) was sequenced for a study of blood T cell repertoires in COVID-19. Study-level background: The analysed material was cDNA or gDNA that came from T cells, B-cell-depleted T cells, or PBMCs.

Original methodology: Reference gene primer amplification in the assay estimated nucleated cell counts. Libraries were prepared by immunoSEQ multiplex PCR; TCRdb keeps only in-frame clonotypes and omits some of them. D and trimming come from the DNA, and the V and J calls and clone size come from that table. The data hold fewer than 250,000 clones, with approximately 90% observed a single time. This clone appeared once. Self-reported history from a screening survey and questionnaire set each donor's cohort. Germline V gene sequence: CDR1 MNHEY, CDR2 SVGEGT. The ends were cut back, 5 bases at V and 6 bases at J, with 23 bases in the middle. The CDR3 has 17 amino acids.

This rearrangement joins TRBV6-2 or TRBV6-3 to TRBJ1-5; tentatively, D is TRBD1 (5 bases). The receptor was derived from a woman in her 30s with acute COVID-19. The sample consisted of PBMCs or T cells enriched from blood (not recorded which). For the CDR3, the DNA is TGTGCCAGCAGTGACGTAGGGTTTCTGAAGGGGTCTCAGCCCCAGCATTTT. It encodes CASSDVGFLKGSQPQHF.